This TCR beta chain stems from a study of blood T cell repertoires in COVID-19. Overall study context: Acute and convalescent COVID-19 samples came from the United States, Italy and Spain.

CDR1 and CDR2 (germline): SGHTA, FQGNSA. Trimming took 6 bases from V and 8 from J, leaving 16 bases between them. This CDR3 contains 14 residues. The method was immunoSEQ multiplex PCR; TCRdb's version includes in-frame clones alone and lacks a portion of them. The table shows about 37,000 clones, with 75% to 90% occurring only once. This clone is a singleton in its sample. The sequenced material came from peripheral blood. This clonotype originated in a human donor in a cohort sampled during active COVID-19. J is TRBJ2-2 and V is TRBV7-2, with D possibly matching TRBD1 (5 bases). In DNA form, the CDR3 reads TGTGCCAGCAGTGTAGGGGCCTATCGGGGGGAGCTGTTTTTT. Amino acid sequence: CASSVGAYRGELFF.